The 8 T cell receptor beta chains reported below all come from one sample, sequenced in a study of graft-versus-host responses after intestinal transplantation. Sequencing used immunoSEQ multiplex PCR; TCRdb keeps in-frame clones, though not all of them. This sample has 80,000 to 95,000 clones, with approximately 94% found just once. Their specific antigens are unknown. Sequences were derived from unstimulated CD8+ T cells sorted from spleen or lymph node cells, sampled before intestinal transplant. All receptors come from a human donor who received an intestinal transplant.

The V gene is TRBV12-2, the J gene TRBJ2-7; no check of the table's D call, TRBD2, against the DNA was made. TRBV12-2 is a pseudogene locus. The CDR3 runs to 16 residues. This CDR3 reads CASRFSSGDSSYEQYF. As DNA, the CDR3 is TGTGCAAGTCGCTTTTCTAGCGGGGACTCTTCCTACGAGCAGTACTTC.

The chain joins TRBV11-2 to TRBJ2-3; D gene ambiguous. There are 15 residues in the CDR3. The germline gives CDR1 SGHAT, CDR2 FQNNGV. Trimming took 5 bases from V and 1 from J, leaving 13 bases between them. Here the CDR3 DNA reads TGTGCCAGCAGCCCCAATTCCGGAGGCACAGATACGCAGTATTTT. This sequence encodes CASSPNSGGTDTQYF.

CDR3 loop: CASGSGLAGGYEQYF. The DNA of the CDR3 is TGTGCTAGTGGTTCCGGACTAGCGGGGGGATACGAGCAGTACTTC. The chain couples TRBV12-5 to TRBJ2-7, with 14 bases fitting TRBD2. Germline-derived CDR1 and CDR2 are LGHNT and FRNRAP. This CDR3 comprises 15 residues. The ends lost 4 bases at V and 4 bases at J; junction bases unmatched: 3.

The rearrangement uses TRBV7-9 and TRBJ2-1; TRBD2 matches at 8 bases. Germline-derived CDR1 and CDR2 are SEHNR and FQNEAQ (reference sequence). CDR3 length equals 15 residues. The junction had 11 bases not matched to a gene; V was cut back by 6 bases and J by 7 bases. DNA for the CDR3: TGTGCCAGCAGGTTGCGGGGGGACCCTAGTAATGAGCAGTTCTTC. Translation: CASRLRGDPSNEQFF.

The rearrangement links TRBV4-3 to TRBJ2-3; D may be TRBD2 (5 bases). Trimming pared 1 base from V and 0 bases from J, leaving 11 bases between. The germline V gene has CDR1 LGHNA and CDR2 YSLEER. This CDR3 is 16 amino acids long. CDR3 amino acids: CASSQGTGSSTDTQYF. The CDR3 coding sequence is TGCGCCAGCAGCCAAGGTACGGGATCTAGCACAGATACGCAGTATTTT.

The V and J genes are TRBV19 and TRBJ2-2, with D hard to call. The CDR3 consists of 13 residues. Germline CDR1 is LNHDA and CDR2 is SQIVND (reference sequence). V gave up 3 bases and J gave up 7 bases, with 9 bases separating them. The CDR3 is CASSMGSNGELFF. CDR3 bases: TGTGCCAGTAGTATGGGCTCCAACGGGGAGCTGTTTTTT.

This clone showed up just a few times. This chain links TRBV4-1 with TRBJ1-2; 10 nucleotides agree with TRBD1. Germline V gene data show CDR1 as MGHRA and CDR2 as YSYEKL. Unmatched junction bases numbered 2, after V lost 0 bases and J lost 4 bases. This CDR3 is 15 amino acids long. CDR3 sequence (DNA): TGCGCCAGCAGCCAAGAAAGGACAGGGGGCTATGGCTACACCTTC. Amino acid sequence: CASSQERTGGYGYTF.

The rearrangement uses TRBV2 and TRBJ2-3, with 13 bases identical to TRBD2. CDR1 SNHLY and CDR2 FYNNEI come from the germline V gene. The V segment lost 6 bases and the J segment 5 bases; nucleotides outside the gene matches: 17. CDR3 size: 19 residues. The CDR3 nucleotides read TGTGCCAGCAGGGAAAGACTAGCGGGGGGACCACATATAATAGATACGCAGTATTTT. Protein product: CASRERLAGGPHIIDTQYF.